The entry that follows covers one T cell receptor beta chain sequence. The target antigen is unknown. Profiled with immunoSEQ multiplex PCR; TCRdb holds only in-frame clones, not every one. The sample consists of over 100,000 clones, approximately 86% of them appearing once. The data belong to a study of T cell responses to AZD1222 COVID-19 vaccine. General study points: The study sampled repertoires only after the peak T cell response. In the spike-specific TCR repertoire, nearly half reportedly target unmutated variant regions. Researchers report vaccine-associated CD4 TCRs spanning spike, with dominance at 160-218 and 743-854.

The CDR3 loop spans 15 amino acids. Trimming at V came to 4 bases and at J to 3 bases, leaving 7 bases not matched to a gene. CDR1 is SNHLY and CDR2 is FYNNEI in the germline V gene. Sequences were derived from peripheral blood, sampled on day 0 of AZD1222 vaccination. The source of this sequence is an adult in good health. The chain links TRBV2 to TRBJ2-3, with TRBD2 matching over 7 bases. CDR3 in amino acids: CASSVGGHETDTQYF. CDR3 coding DNA: TGTGCCAGCAGTGTGGGAGGGCATGAAACAGATACGCAGTATTTT.